This T cell receptor beta chain came from a study of CD8+CD57+ T cells in acquired aplastic anemia (dated by TCRdb to between 2017 and 2018). Turning to the overall study: DNA extracted from sorted CD4+ and CD8+ cells had a mean of about 3.2 ug, with a range of about 0.2 to 30 ug. Healthy donor samples averaged roughly 9.9 million reads for CD4+ and under 14 million for CD8+ cells. Here is what the overall study found, with its caveats: Roughly 30 CD8+ CDR3 sequences were shared between patients and controls but appeared highly expressed in patients and within their immunodominant clones. Patients and healthy controls showed no significant difference in CD8+ Simpson's diversity (P=0.060).

The V and J ends are trimmed by 8 bases and 1 base, leaving 0 bases between them. The CDR3 measures 11 amino acids from cysteine to phenylalanine. The sequence is cut down to CDR3 DNA, 33 bases in frame from base 1. The germline V gene (reference sequence) gives CDR1 as MNHNY and CDR2 as SVGAGI. This clonotype was observed a few times. No antigen is known for it. Base qualities are not provided; no much larger clone lies one nucleotide away. Genomic DNA was used as template for profiling of TCR beta VDJ combinations and CDR3 sequences. An Illumina HiSeq 2000 was the platform used for TCR repertoire sequencing. In the source study's methods: Repertoire assessment relied on Simpson's diversity index, CDR3 size and DJ length profiles, and TRBV/TRBJ rearrangement plots. Whichever DNA sequence was most abundant in the deep sequencing data was defined as the immunodominant clone. CDR3 amino acid sequences were checked for sharing between subjects and were compared against published repertoires and the VDJdb database. In TCRdb, the public reads were trimmed at Q25 with fastp and aligned with MiXCR, with productive beta chains retained. Rows are unified per CDR3 protein, each entry keeping the most common DNA and genes. These V and J calls derive from TCRdb rather than the authors' analysis. This sample lists fewer than 200,000 distinct CDR3 sequences; just under 65% were detected once. 45% to 50% of the sample is in the top ten clones.

TCR repertoires of sorted CD4+ and CD8+ blood T cells from severe aplastic anemia patients and healthy subjects were deep-sequenced in the study. Ficoll-Paque density gradient centrifugation was used to isolate peripheral blood mononuclear cells. CD4+ and CD8+ T cells were sorted by FACS or magnetic beads before DNA extraction. Input material: sorted CD4+, CD8+, or CD8+CD57+ T cells (not recorded which) from PBMCs. The TCR sequence derives from a human donor in good health. Recombination connected TRBV6-6 to TRBJ1-6, with the D gene too uncertain to name. The sequence in DNA is TGTGCCAGCTCCTATAATTCACCCCTCCACTTT. Its amino acids are CASSYNSPLHF.